The clone carrying this T cell receptor (beta chain) was found a few times. The entry originates in a study of control samples from healthy donors and cancer patients. Profiled with immunoSEQ multiplex PCR; TCRdb holds only in-frame clones, not every one. The table shows 54,000 or so clones, with roughly 96% occurring only once. V was trimmed by 0 bases and J by 7 bases, leaving 15 bases between them. This CDR3 contains 16 residues. Germline V lookup: CDR1 LGHNA, CDR2 YSLEER. This sequence was found in a man aged 25-45 years in good health. The chain couples TRBV4-3 to TRBJ1-4; D may be TRBD1 (6 bases). Sequenced: blood. The CDR3 reads CASSQDGQGGPEKLFF. CDR3 sequence (DNA): TGCGCCAGCAGCCAAGACGGCCAAGGGGGACCTGAAAAACTGTTTTTT.